The 17 T cell receptor beta chains below were found in one sample sequenced in a study of metastatic and nonmetastatic thyroid tumors. TCRdb re-clonotyped the PCR reads through MiXCR. The sample shows around 26,000 clones, 20% to 25% of them seen only once. Not a single patient had been given any form of treatment at any point before undergoing thyroid surgery. Sequenced: adjacent normal tissue. The receptors here all came from a female donor with papillary thyroid cancer or a benign thyroid nodule (not recorded which). Some clones in this sample may be carry-over from other donors' samples.

This clone has a count of ten or more. The V call is TRBV9, the J call TRBJ2-3; 9 nucleotides align to TRBD2. Germline CDR1 and CDR2: SGDLS and YYNGEE. There are 14 residues in the CDR3. V was pared by 2 bases and J by 4 bases, with 2 bases of the junction left unmatched. The CDR3 nucleotides read TGTGCCAGCAGCGTTAGCGGGAGCTCAGATACGCAGTATTTT. Its protein product is CASSVSGSSDTQYF.

This clone is medium-sized (0.01 to 0.1%) in the sample. The chain combines TRBV12-3 or TRBV12-4 with TRBJ2-1, with 13 bases lining up with TRBD2. The CDR3 spans 15 residues. V lost 5 bases, J lost 8 bases, and 6 bases stayed unmatched. This CDR3 is CASSLLAGGVDEQFF. CDR3 bases: TGTGCCAGCAGTCTACTAGCGGGAGGGGTCGATGAGCAGTTCTTC.

This clone showed up many times. The rearrangement joins TRBV10-1 to TRBJ2-3; TRBD2 matches at 13 bases. The CDR3 spans 14 residues. The ends lost 6 bases at V and 4 bases at J; junction bases unmatched: 1. From germline, CDR1 is WNHNN and CDR2 SYGVQD (reference sequence). The CDR3 nucleotides are TGCGCCAGCAGACTAGCGGGAGGGCCAGATACGCAGTATTTT. Translating gives CASRLAGGPDTQYF.

This clone was counted at least ten times. The V gene is TRBV9, the J gene TRBJ2-7; 9 nucleotides align to TRBD1. Germline V CDR1 and CDR2: SGDLS, YYNGEE. There are 14 residues in the CDR3. V shed 0 bases, J shed 7 bases, and the junction held 5 bases outside the gene matches. CDR3 nucleotide sequence: TGTGCCAGCAGCGTAGAAGGACAGGGGTTGGAGCAGTACTTC. This codes for CASSVEGQGLEQYF.

The rearrangement uses TRBV7-2 and TRBJ2-1; D gene ambiguous. V was pared by 0 bases and J by 0 bases, with 3 bases between. Germline CDR1 SGHTA, CDR2 FQGNSA. The CDR3 is 14 residues long. CDR3 nucleotides: TGTGCCAGCAGCTTAGCGCCCTCCTACAATGAGCAGTTCTTC. This encodes CASSLAPSYNEQFF.

The chain employs TRBV11-2 and TRBJ2-2; D is ambiguous. CDR1 SGHAT and CDR2 FQNNGV come from the germline V gene. V lost 5 bases to trimming and J lost 0 bases, with 16 bases between them. CDR3 length: 17 residues. Here the CDR3 DNA reads TGTGCCAGCAGCCCCGCCCTAAACCCGTCGAACACCGGGGAGCTGTTTTTT. As protein: CASSPALNPSNTGELFF.

About this clone itself: The CDR3 ends on some other residue instead of the conserved phenylalanine or tryptophan, so this is likely a read error. CDR3 sequence (DNA): TGTGCTTGGTGCAGGAGGAACACTGAAGCTTTCCTT. It is translated as CAWCRRNTEAFL. The J gene is TRBJ1-1, the V gene TRBV30; D is undetermined. Germline V gives CDR1 GTSNPN, CDR2 SVGIG (reference sequence). The CDR3 covers 12 residues.

In its sample, this clone is medium-sized. This same CDR3 is encoded by further DNA sequences in the sample. CDR3 amino acids: CASTSDRGTEQFF. CDR3 bases: TGTGCCAGCACCTCGGACAGGGGTACTGAGCAGTTCTTC. The chain recombines TRBV6-1 with TRBJ2-1, with 9 bases fitting TRBD1. The V gene's germline CDR1 is MNHNS and CDR2 SASEGT. J was trimmed by 9 bases and V by 7 bases; bases with no gene match: 7. The CDR3 sequence is 13 residues long.

This clone was seen just once. An end of the junction does not agree with germline; a read error may underlie this. The chain employs TRBV5-1 and TRBJ2-3; weak D call: TRBD2 (5 bases). Germline CDR1 reads SGHRS; CDR2 reads YFSETQ. This CDR3 spans 15 amino acids. The CDR3 bases are TGCGCCAGCGCCATCAGCGGAGAGGGCACGGATACGCAGTATTTT. It codes for CASAISGEGTDTQYF.

This clone came up a few times. V usage is TRBV5-1 and J usage is TRBJ1-2, with 8 nucleotides matching TRBD1. V gave up 0 bases and J gave up 2 bases; unmatched junction bases: 0. CDR3 length: 14 residues. The germline V gene encodes CDR1 SGHRS and CDR2 YFSETQ. The CDR3 loop reads CASSLGDRNYGYTF. In DNA form, the CDR3 reads TGCGCCAGCAGCTTGGGGGACAGGAACTATGGCTACACCTTC.

This clone was seen at least ten times. The chain employs TRBV12-3 or TRBV12-4 and TRBJ2-1; D not certain. Trimming took 2 bases from V and 2 from J, leaving 10 bases between them. The CDR3 sequence is 15 residues long. The CDR3 loop is CASSLRVSTYNEQFF. The DNA for the CDR3 is TGTGCCAGCAGTTTACGCGTTTCTACCTACAATGAGCAGTTCTTC.

This clone was detected many times. The rearrangement joins TRBV25-1 to TRBJ2-7, with 8 bases lining up with TRBD2. CDR3 length equals 14 residues. Germline V lookup: CDR1 MGHDK, CDR2 SYGVNS. Trimming cost V 10 bases and J 2 bases; bases outside gene matches: 10. The CDR3 region is CATSGGERPYEQYF. CDR3 coding DNA: TGTGCCACTTCGGGGGGGGAGAGACCCTACGAGCAGTACTTC.

This clone was found many times. The genes are TRBV9 and TRBJ1-3, with 9 nucleotides matching TRBD1. Germline-derived CDR1 and CDR2 are SGDLS and YYNGEE. V dropped 3 bases and J dropped 5; count of bases not matched to a gene: 6. This CDR3 is built from 15 residues. The CDR3 sequence is CASSAGQGSRNTIYF. CDR3 in DNA: TGTGCCAGCAGCGCGGGACAGGGTAGTAGAAACACCATATATTTT. The variable domain in full, with the rest retrieved from reference TRBV9 and TRBJ1-3, is DSGVTQTPKHLITATGQRVTLRCSPRSGDLSVYWYQQSLDQGLQFLIQYYNGEERAKGNILERFSAQQFPDLHSELNLSSLELGDSALYFCASSAGQGSRNTIYFGEGSWLTVV.

This clone was detected many times. This may come from a read error, since a much larger clone is one base off. The CDR3 bases are TGTGCCAGCAGTTCCGGGGAGCTGTTTTTT. As protein: CASSSGELFF. The rearrangement links TRBV25-1 to TRBJ2-2, with unresolved D. The CDR3 is 10 amino acids. Trimming removed 5 bases at V and 6 bases at J, with 1 base between. In germline, CDR1 is MGHDK, CDR2 SYGVNS.

This clone was detected once. The chain carries TRBV3-1 and TRBJ1-2; no firm D call. Germline CDR1 and CDR2: LGHDT and YNNKEL (reference sequence). V shed 3 bases and J shed 5 bases, with 10 bases lying between them. This CDR3 has 13 residues. The CDR3 sequence: CASSHEAAYGYTF. The DNA for the CDR3 is TGTGCCAGCAGCCATGAGGCTGCTTATGGCTACACCTTC.

This clone has ten or more counts. The gene calls are TRBV20-1 and TRBJ2-7, with 8 bases matching TRBD2. Germline V gene sequence: CDR1 DFQATT, CDR2 SNEGSKA (reference sequence). V shed 2 bases, J shed 5 bases, and the junction held 8 bases outside the gene matches. The CDR3 runs 14 residues. Here the CDR3 DNA reads TGCAGTGCTAGACCTCCACTAGCGGCACACGAGCAGTACTTC. Translated: CSARPPLAAHEQYF.

As to this clone: A junction end diverges from the germline sequence, so it may reflect a read error. The rearrangement links TRBV3-1 to TRBJ2-7, with 16 bases identical to TRBD2. This CDR3 contains 15 residues. Germline V CDR1 and CDR2: LGHDT, YNNKEL (reference sequence). CDR3 nucleotides: TGTGCCCGCAGCCATACCGGGACTAGCGGGAGGGCTTGGAACTTC. As protein: CARSHTGTSGRAWNF.